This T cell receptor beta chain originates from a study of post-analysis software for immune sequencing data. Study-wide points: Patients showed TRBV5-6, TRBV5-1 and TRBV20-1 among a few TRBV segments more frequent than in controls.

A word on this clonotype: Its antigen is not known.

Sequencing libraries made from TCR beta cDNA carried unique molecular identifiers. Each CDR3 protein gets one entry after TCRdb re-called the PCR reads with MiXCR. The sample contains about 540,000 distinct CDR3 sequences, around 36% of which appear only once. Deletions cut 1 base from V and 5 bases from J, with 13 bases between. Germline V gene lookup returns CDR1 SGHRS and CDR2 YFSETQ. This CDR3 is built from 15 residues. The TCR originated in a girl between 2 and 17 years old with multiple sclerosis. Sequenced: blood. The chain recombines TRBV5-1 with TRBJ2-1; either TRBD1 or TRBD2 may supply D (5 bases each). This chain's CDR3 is CASSLWGTLNNEQFF. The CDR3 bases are TGCGCCAGCAGCTTGTGGGGGACGCTGAACAATGAGCAGTTCTTC.